This T cell receptor beta chain was captured in a study of tumor-infiltrating lymphocytes in primary liver carcinoma. The study, taken as a whole, reports: Blood fell significantly below tumors in its top-250-clone fraction (p = 0.039). Since the samples were bulk and unsorted, the CD4+ and CD8+ repertoires were not compared.

The investigators made TCR beta cDNA from about 510 ng total RNA, using a constant-region primer. Three nested multiplex PCR rounds, a slightly modified ARM-PCR, produced the libraries for TCR beta. Use of TRBV1-TRBV30 forward primers with a C-beta reverse primer characterized the first two PCR rounds, which lasted about 11 cycles each. Each CDR3 protein is one row after TCRdb ran MiXCR on the multiplex PCR reads. This repertoire shows around 170,000 distinct CDR3 sequences, over 45% found once; its top ten account for 65% to 80%. A word on this clonotype: Its matching antigen is unknown.

CDR1 SGHAT and CDR2 FQNNGV come from the germline V gene. V lost 1 base and J lost 1, with 10 bases in between. This CDR3 is built from 16 residues. Researchers drew blood RNA from unsorted whole blood and extracted germline DNA as well. Peripheral blood, approximately 4.1 milliliters, was collected prior to surgery. The TCR originated in a man aged 35 to 55 with primary liver carcinoma and hepatitis B virus infection. The sample taken for sequencing was peripheral blood. J is TRBJ2-2 and V is TRBV11-2; a possible D gene is TRBD2 (5 bases). The CDR3 is CASSLVRAVNTGELFF. The CDR3 DNA reads as TGTGCCAGCAGCTTAGTGAGAGCGGTGAACACCGGGGAGCTGTTTTTT.